This TCR beta chain emerged from a study of T cell responses to AZD1222 COVID-19 vaccine. Of note for this clone: Its antigen is currently unknown.

Produced via immunoSEQ multiplex PCR; TCRdb's table is partial and in-frame only. The table lists 200,000 to 250,000 clones, around 94% of them singletons. Study-level results: Only six or seven AZD1222 recipients were seropositive at baseline. Samples come after the peak T cell response, not at day 14.

Trimming at V came to 1 base and at J to 8 bases, leaving 2 bases not matched to a gene. This CDR3 region has 14 residues. Germline CDR1 reads SEHNR; CDR2 reads FQNEAQ (reference sequence). This specimen consisted of peripheral blood, obtained 28 days after the second dose of the MenACWY control vaccine. This chain uses TRBV7-9 with TRBJ1-6; 7 nucleotides align to TRBD1. The origin of this receptor is an adult who received the MenACWY meningococcal vaccine as a control. The CDR3 DNA is TGTGCCAGCAGCTTAGGTCAGGGGGATTCACCCCTCCACTTT. The encoded protein is CASSLGQGDSPLHF.